What follows are 3 T cell receptor beta chains derived from one specimen sequenced in a study of human T cells and chemical hapten exposure. Time point given: patch test 3, about 24 weeks after DPC sensitization. As to treatment: therapeutic diphenylcyclopropenone sensitization with weekly scalp DPC. TCRdb re-called the RACE reads with MiXCR, one entry per CDR3 protein. In the table there are some 91,000 distinct CDR3 sequences, roughly a quarter of which are singletons. Sequenced material: whole blood, taken in connection with sensitization to the hapten diphenylcyclopropenone (DPC). Receptor source: a man between 40 and 49 years old with alopecia areata. Some clones in this sample may be carry-over from other donors' samples.

The chain links TRBV12-3 or TRBV12-4 to TRBJ2-7; D may match TRBD1 or TRBD2 (5 bases each). The CDR3 is 15 amino acids. V was clipped by 4 bases and J by 2 bases, with 15 bases between them. For the CDR3, the DNA is TGTGCCAGCAGTTCAGGCTTCGGGGCCGCCTACGAGCAGTACTTC. It is translated as CASSSGFGAAYEQYF.

The chain uses TRBV15 and TRBJ1-2; D is uncertain. The CDR3 has 12 residues. Between the trimmed V and J ends, which lost 1 base and 8 bases, there was a span of 8 bases. The germline V gene has CDR1 LNHNV and CDR2 YYDKDF (reference sequence). The CDR3 sequence is CATSRGVDGYTF. CDR3 sequence (DNA): TGTGCCACCAGCAGAGGGGTCGACGGCTACACCTTC.

In this sample, this clonotype turned up a few times. The V gene is TRBV29-1, the J gene TRBJ2-5; no firm D call. V gave up 4 bases and J gave up 0 bases, with 9 bases separating them. The V gene's germline CDR1 is SQVTM and CDR2 ANQGSEA. There are 13 residues in the CDR3. The CDR3 DNA is TGCAGCGTTGTTAGTACGTACCAAGAGACCCAGTACTTC. Residues: CSVVSTYQETQYF.